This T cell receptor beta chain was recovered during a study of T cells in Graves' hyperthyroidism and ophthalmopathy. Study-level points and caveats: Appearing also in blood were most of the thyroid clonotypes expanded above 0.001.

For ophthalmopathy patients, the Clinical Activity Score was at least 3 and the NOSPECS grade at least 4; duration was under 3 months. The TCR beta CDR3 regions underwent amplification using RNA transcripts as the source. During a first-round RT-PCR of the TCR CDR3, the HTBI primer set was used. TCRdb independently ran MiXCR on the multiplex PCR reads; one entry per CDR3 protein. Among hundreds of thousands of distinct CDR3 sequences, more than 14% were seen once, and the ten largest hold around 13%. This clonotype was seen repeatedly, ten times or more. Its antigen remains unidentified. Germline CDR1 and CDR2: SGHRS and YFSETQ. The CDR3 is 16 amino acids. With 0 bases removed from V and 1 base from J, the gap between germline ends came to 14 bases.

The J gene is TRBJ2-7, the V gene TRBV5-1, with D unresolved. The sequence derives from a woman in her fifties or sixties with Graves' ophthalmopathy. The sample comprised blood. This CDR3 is CASSLGSGTASYEQYF. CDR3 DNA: TGCGCCAGCAGCTTGGGGTCTGGTACAGCTTCCTACGAGCAGTACTTC.